Each of the 9 T cell receptor beta chains below was sequenced from the same sample in a study of vaccination effects on CD4 cells after COVID-19. No antigen has been identified for these receptors. Profiled with immunoSEQ multiplex PCR; TCRdb holds only in-frame clones, not every one. Here the sample spans roughly 26,000 clones, approximately 80% being singletons. Antigen-specific CD4+ T cells were first expanded with viral peptide pools by the ViraFEST assay and only then sequenced. Isolating CD4+ T cells followed roughly ten days of culture. Confirmation by PCR established that the person had SARS-CoV-2 infection between March and December 2020. The sample consisted of CD4+ T cells from PBMCs cultured with HCoV-NL63 spike peptides, taken before COVID-19 vaccination. The receptor set was obtained from a human donor who had a prior SARS-CoV-2 infection.

The V call is TRBV24-1, the J call TRBJ2-3, with 10 bases fitting TRBD1. Trimming removed 4 bases from V and 3 bases from J; junction bases left unmatched: 3. The CDR3 runs 15 residues. Germline V gene sequence: CDR1 KGHDR, CDR2 SFDVKD. DNA for the CDR3: TGTGCCACCAGTGACCCGGGACAGGGGACAGATACGCAGTATTTT. Encoded protein: CATSDPGQGTDTQYF.

CDR3: CASSLGGGARTGELFF. CDR3 nucleotides: TGTGCCAGCAGCTTGGGCGGGGGGGCCAGAACCGGGGAGCTGTTTTTT. The rearrangement uses TRBV5-6 and TRBJ2-2, with 9 bases lining up with TRBD2. This CDR3 has 16 amino acids. With 0 bases clipped from V and 5 bases from J, the junction kept 5 bases outside the gene matches. Per germline, CDR1 SGHDT and CDR2 YYEEEE.

V is TRBV9 and J is TRBJ2-1; the D gene is possibly TRBD1 (6 bases). The ends were cut back, 4 bases at V and 9 bases at J, with 20 bases in the middle. This CDR3 has 15 amino acids. CDR1 SGDLS and CDR2 YYNGEE come from the germline V gene. DNA for the CDR3: TGTGCCAGCAGCTCCACCCCCCACAGGGCGGCTGAGCAGTTCTTC. It yields the protein CASSSTPHRAAEQFF.

This clone was seen only a few times. The chain is built from TRBV10-3 and TRBJ2-1; D is unresolved. The CDR3 spans 12 residues. Trimming stripped 6 bases from V and 12 bases from J, with 15 bases between. CDR1 and CDR2 (germline): ENHRY, SYGVKD. Written as DNA, the CDR3 is TGTGCCATCAGCGTAGACCCTAATCCGCAGTTCTTC. This sequence encodes CAISVDPNPQFF.

The J gene is TRBJ1-2, the V gene TRBV14; D gene uncertain. The V end was cut by 0 bases, the J end by 5 bases, with 19 bases between. Germline V gene lookup returns CDR1 SGHDN and CDR2 FVKESK. This CDR3 has 17 residues. The CDR3 region is CASSQDVSRGPTYGYTF. CDR3 bases: TGTGCCAGCAGCCAAGATGTGTCTCGGGGTCCAACATATGGCTACACCTTC.

The chain employs TRBV18 and TRBJ1-2; D not resolved. Trimming shortened V by 5 bases and J by 4 bases, and 11 bases separated the two germline ends. CDR1 and CDR2 from the germline V gene are KGHSH and LQKENI. The CDR3 contains 13 residues. The CDR3 sequence: CASSENRAYGYTF. In DNA form, the CDR3 reads TGTGCCAGCTCAGAGAATAGGGCCTATGGCTACACCTTC.

The rearrangement uses TRBV30 and TRBJ1-2; weak D call: TRBD1 (6 bases). The CDR3 spans 14 residues. The germline gives CDR1 GTSNPN, CDR2 SVGIG (reference sequence). Between the trimmed V and J ends, which lost 2 bases and 10 bases, there was a span of 20 bases. CDR3 coding DNA: TGTGCCTGGAGTCCAACGGGGGCCCAGTCAGACTACACCTTC. It is translated as CAWSPTGAQSDYTF.

This clone is a singleton in its sample. The genes are TRBV7-2 and TRBJ2-1; D gene uncertain. The CDR3 extends over 14 amino acids. Germline-derived CDR1 and CDR2 are SGHTA and FQGNSA. The V end was cut by 1 base, the J end by 13 bases, with 17 bases between. CDR3 in DNA: TGTGCCAGCAGCTTAGACGTCCACACTAAAGCCCAGTTCTTC. Translation: CASSLDVHTKAQFF.

This chain connects TRBV6-5 to TRBJ1-2; TRBD1 aligns across 9 bases. Looked up from germline, CDR1 is MNHEY and CDR2 is SVGAGI. This CDR3 region has 14 residues. Trimming took 6 bases from V and 4 from J; bases not matched to a gene: 6. The CDR3 loop reads CASRRTGAFYGYTF. CDR3 DNA: TGTGCCAGCAGGCGGACAGGGGCCTTCTATGGCTACACCTTC.